This TCR beta chain was recorded in a study of blood T cell repertoires in COVID-19. This CDR3 has 22 amino acids. The germline CDR1 and CDR2 sequences are MNHEY and SMNVEV (reference sequence). After removal of 6 bases from V and 0 bases from J, the junction contained 20 bases not matched to a gene. Original processing methods: Estimated nucleated cell counts came from reference gene primer amplification. Clones were sequenced by immunoSEQ multiplex PCR, and TCRdb holds only the in-frame ones, with some missing. The D gene and trimming were derived from the DNA, and the V and J assignments and clone size from that table. The data contain 300,000 to 400,000 clones, around 85% of them singletons.

The sample taken for sequencing was peripheral blood. The chain links TRBV27 to TRBJ2-6; 10 positions agree with TRBD1. The origin of this receptor is a human donor in a cohort sampled during active COVID-19. The CDR3 DNA is TGTGCCAGCAGCTTTACCGGGACAGGGGTTCGTTGGGCACTCTCTGGGGCCAACGTCCTGACTTTC. Translated, it gives CASSFTGTGVRWALSGANVLTF.